The clone carrying this T cell receptor (beta chain) has a count of ten or more. The sample belongs to a study of regulatory T cells in long-lasting Graves disease. Germline V lookup: CDR1 KGHSH, CDR2 LQKENI. V was cut by 0 bases and J by 4 bases, with 2 bases left in between. The CDR3 has 12 residues. Time point reported: newly diagnosed GD, antithyroid drugs for less than 3 months. Isolated PBMC RNA provided the starting material for the TCR library. To make TCR beta libraries, researchers used iRepertoire HTBI primers and Arm-PCR of CDR3 regions. TCRdb analysed the multiplex PCR reads with MiXCR anew, one entry per CDR3 protein. In the table there are around 240,000 distinct CDR3 sequences, 18% of which are singletons. The same data also went into a second study, on T cells in Graves' hyperthyroidism and ophthalmopathy.

V gene TRBV18 combines with J gene TRBJ2-3; no clear D. The source material was peripheral blood mononuclear cells (PBMCs), sampled at new diagnosis, from a patient treated with antithyroid drugs. The TCR was taken from a woman aged 25-40 years with Graves disease. The CDR3 protein is CASSPPADTQYF. In DNA form, the CDR3 reads TGTGCCAGCTCACCACCCGCAGATACGCAGTATTTT.